Below, 21 T cell receptor beta chains from the same sample are listed, as sequenced in a study of CD8 T cells in ankylosing spondylitis. One entry per CDR3 protein results from TCRdb running MiXCR on the 5' RACE reads. The sample has roughly 91,000 distinct CDR3 sequences, roughly 8.3% seen once. The sequenced material came from blood, either unsorted or a sorted T cell fraction (not recorded which). These receptors came from a male donor with ankylosing spondylitis or in good health (not recorded which).

This clonotype was detected many times. This chain uses TRBV29-1 with TRBJ2-7; either TRBD1 or TRBD2 may fit D (6 bases each). Trimming removed 0 bases at V and 2 bases at J, with 14 bases between. There are 15 residues in the CDR3. The V gene's germline CDR1 is SQVTM and CDR2 ANQGSEA. CDR3 sequence: CSVEEQGTGAYEQYF. The CDR3 DNA is TGCAGCGTTGAAGAACAGGGCACGGGAGCCTACGAGCAGTACTTC.

In this sample, this clonotype turned up many times. The chain has TRBV11-2 and TRBJ1-1, with 10 bases matching TRBD1. The CDR3 totals 15 residues. J was trimmed by 4 bases and V by 5 bases; bases with no gene match: 7. CDR1 SGHAT and CDR2 FQNNGV come from the germline V gene. The CDR3 here is CASSPWRDRGTEAFF. DNA of the CDR3: TGTGCCAGCAGCCCTTGGCGGGACAGGGGCACTGAAGCTTTCTTT.

This clonotype came up many times. V and J are TRBV5-1 and TRBJ2-3; D is unclear. The ends were cut back, 1 base at V and 3 bases at J, with 6 bases in the middle. Germline CDR1 reads SGHRS; CDR2 reads YFSETQ. The CDR3 totals 13 residues. CDR3 sequence reads: CASSLKATDTQYF. For the CDR3, the DNA is TGCGCCAGCAGCTTGAAAGCGACAGATACGCAGTATTTT.

This clonotype was detected a few times. The V gene is TRBV7-2, the J gene TRBJ2-7; 11 bases are a match to TRBD2. CDR3 length: 17 residues. With 4 bases clipped from V and 3 bases from J, the junction kept 11 bases outside the gene matches. CDR1 and CDR2 from the germline V gene are SGHTA and FQGNSA. CDR3 sequence: CASSYLSSGTSGYEQYF. CDR3 in DNA: TGTGCCAGCAGCTATTTATCGTCCGGGACTAGCGGCTACGAGCAGTACTTC.

This clonotype showed up just a few times. J is TRBJ2-6 and V is TRBV11-1, with D possibly matching TRBD1 (6 bases). V was cut by 2 bases and J by 1 base, with 21 bases left in between. Germline-derived CDR1 and CDR2 are SGHAT and FQDESV (reference sequence). The CDR3 is 20 residues long. The CDR3 reads CASSLFVGATAASGANVLTF. The CDR3 DNA follows: TGTGCCAGCAGCTTATTTGTGGGGGCCACCGCAGCTTCTGGGGCCAACGTCCTGACTTTC. Combining the CDR3 with reference TRBV11-1 and TRBJ2-6 gives the whole variable domain EAEVAQSPRYKITEKSQAVAFWCDPISGHATLYWYRQILGQGPELLVQFQDESVVDDSQLPKDRFSAERLKGVDSTLKIQPAELGDSAMYLCASSLFVGATAASGANVLTFGAGSRLTVL.

This clonotype has at least ten counts. The rearrangement joins TRBV29-1 to TRBJ2-1; 13 bases are shared with TRBD2. The germline CDR1 and CDR2 sequences are SQVTM and ANQGSEA. This CDR3 spans 14 amino acids. V lost 6 bases, J lost 4 bases, and 3 bases stayed unmatched. This chain's CDR3 is CSVRGLAGYNEQFF. The CDR3 coding sequence is TGCAGCGTGCGGGGACTAGCGGGGTACAATGAGCAGTTCTTC.

This clonotype was recorded many times. The genes are TRBV20-1 and TRBJ2-7; 9 bases map to TRBD1. The CDR3 covers 13 residues. V lost 6 bases and J lost 1; bases outside the gene matches: 4. Germline CDR1 DFQATT, CDR2 SNEGSKA (reference sequence). CDR3 protein: CSAGTGYSYEQYF. DNA for the CDR3: TGCAGTGCGGGGACAGGGTATTCCTACGAGCAGTACTTC.

This clonotype came up a few times. The V call is TRBV4-1, the J call TRBJ2-1, with D possibly TRBD1 on 7 matching bases. This CDR3 comprises 17 residues. CDR1 and CDR2 (germline): MGHRA, YSYEKL. Trimming left V 0 bases short and J 7 bases short, with 19 bases between. This chain's CDR3 is CASSQELDREVENEQFF. The CDR3 bases are TGCGCCAGCAGCCAAGAGCTCGACAGGGAGGTTGAAAATGAGCAGTTCTTC.

The CDR3 loop is CASSQTITDLGDQPQHF. CDR3 nucleotides: TGTGCCAGCAGCCAAACCATTACGGACCTGGGGGATCAGCCCCAGCATTTT. The chain links TRBV4-2 to TRBJ1-5, with D possibly TRBD1 on 5 matching bases. The germline V gene encodes CDR1 LGHNA and CDR2 YNFKEQ. Trimming removed 2 bases at V and 5 bases at J, with 19 bases between. CDR3 size: 17 residues.

This clonotype was seen repeatedly, ten times or more. V usage is TRBV10-3 and J usage is TRBJ2-5; D gene unclear. The V and J ends lost 2 bases and 2 bases respectively, with 9 bases between them. The CDR3 is 14 amino acids. From germline, CDR1 is ENHRY and CDR2 SYGVKD. The CDR3 region is CAISEGNSQETQYF. The DNA of the CDR3 is TGTGCCATCAGTGAGGGGAACAGTCAAGAGACCCAGTACTTC.

This clonotype was counted ten times or more. The rearrangement uses TRBV20-1 and TRBJ1-1; D is uncertain. The CDR3 spans 15 residues. From germline, CDR1 is DFQATT and CDR2 SNEGSKA (reference sequence). Trimming took off 1 base at V and 3 bases at J, with 15 bases between the two ends. The chain's CDR3 is CSARVGLGPDTEAFF. The CDR3 coding sequence is TGCAGTGCTAGAGTCGGCTTAGGACCTGACACTGAAGCTTTCTTT.

In this sample, this clonotype turned up a few times. The chain joins TRBV6-1 to TRBJ2-1, with D tentatively TRBD2 (5 bases). Germline V gene lookup returns CDR1 MNHNS and CDR2 SASEGT. This CDR3 is 15 amino acids long. V was pared by 6 bases and J by 4 bases, with 16 bases between. The CDR3, as DNA: TGTGCCAGCAGAAATCAGCGGAGTCTATACAATGAGCAGTTCTTC. It codes for CASRNQRSLYNEQFF.

In the case of this clonotype: A much larger clone differs by one base, so this may be a read error. This chain connects TRBV7-6 to TRBJ2-2; 8 bases line up with TRBD1. CDR3 size: 17 residues. V was pared by 4 bases and J by 7 bases, with 14 bases of the junction left unmatched. Looked up from germline, CDR1 is SGHVS and CDR2 is FNYEAQ. The CDR3 region is CASSSPTWDRLSGELFF. The CDR3 DNA is TGTGCCAGCAGCTCACCCACTTGGGACAGGTTAAGCGGGGAGCTGTTTTTT.

At least ten counts were recorded for this clonotype. The chain has TRBV4-2 and TRBJ1-5, with D possibly TRBD1 on 5 matching bases. Germline loops: CDR1 LGHNA, CDR2 YNFKEQ. The CDR3 covers 15 residues. V dropped 1 base and J dropped 6 bases, with 13 bases sitting between them. CDR3 nucleotides: TGTGCCAGCAGCCAAGGAGGGACGGTCGCTCAGCCCCAGCATTTT. Its translation is CASSQGGTVAQPQHF.

This clonotype was observed many times. The rearrangement links TRBV20-1 to TRBJ2-6, with no clear D. The V end was cut by 3 bases, the J end by 2 bases, with 8 bases between. In germline, CDR1 is DFQATT, CDR2 SNEGSKA (reference sequence). The CDR3 runs 14 residues. CDR3 nucleotides: TGCAGTGCTAGGGGAATGCCTGGGGCCAACGTCCTGACTTTC. It encodes CSARGMPGANVLTF.

A remark on this clonotype: This clone may be a read error of a much larger clone one base away. The genes are TRBV3-1 and TRBJ2-3; 15 bases align to TRBD2. V was pared by 7 bases and J by 2 bases, with 7 bases of the junction left unmatched. CDR1 is LGHDT, CDR2 YNNKEL, per germline (reference sequence). The CDR3 totals 17 residues. In nucleotides, the CDR3 is TGTGCCAGCACCTGGGGACTAGCGGGAGGCCCCACAGATACGCAGTATTTT. Translated: CASTWGLAGGPTDTQYF.

This clonotype has a count of ten or more. J is TRBJ1-2 and V is TRBV29-1; D is undetermined. The V end lost 4 bases, the J end lost 8 bases, and 8 bases lay between the germline ends. CDR3 length: 10 residues. The V gene's germline CDR1 is SQVTM and CDR2 ANQGSEA. The chain's CDR3 is CSVGLEGYTF. The CDR3 DNA is TGCAGCGTTGGCCTTGAGGGCTACACCTTC. Drawing the rest from reference TRBV29-1 and TRBJ1-2, the complete variable domain is SAVISQKPSRDICQRGTSLTIQCQVDSQVTMMFWYRQQPGQSLTLIATANQGSEATYESGFVIDKFPISRPNLTFSTLTVSNMSPEDSSIYLCSVGLEGYTFGSGTRLTVV.

This clonotype was seen a handful of times. The rearrangement joins TRBV28 to TRBJ1-5; D remains unclear. Germline V gene lookup returns CDR1 MDHEN and CDR2 SYDVKM. The CDR3 contains 9 residues. Trimming took 11 bases from V and 9 from J, leaving 8 bases between them. The CDR3 here is CACAPPQHF. The CDR3 DNA reads as TGTGCCTGTGCTCCGCCCCAGCATTTT.

V and J are TRBV6-2 or TRBV6-3 and TRBJ1-1; the match to TRBD1 covers 11 bases. This CDR3 is built from 15 residues. Germline V CDR1 and CDR2: MNHEY, SVGEGT. The ends lost 5 bases at V and 7 bases at J; junction bases unmatched: 9. CDR3 sequence reads: CASSKQGQGVSEAFF. The CDR3 region has the DNA TGTGCCAGCAGTAAGCAGGGACAGGGGGTTAGTGAAGCTTTCTTT.

This clonotype appeared many times. The chain uses TRBV20-1 and TRBJ2-5; unclear D gene. CDR3 size: 13 residues. Between the trimmed V and J ends, which lost 1 base and 1 base, there was a span of 7 bases. Germline-derived CDR1 and CDR2 are DFQATT and SNEGSKA (reference sequence). For the CDR3, the DNA is TGCAGTGCTAGAGGGGTGCCCCAAGAGACCCAGTACTTC. The encoded protein is CSARGVPQETQYF.

There are many counts of this clonotype. The chain links TRBV20-1 to TRBJ2-7; D remains unclear. The CDR3 is made up of 12 amino acids. Trimming stripped 4 bases from V and 0 bases from J, with 7 bases between. Germline V lookup: CDR1 DFQATT, CDR2 SNEGSKA (reference sequence). The CDR3: CSATRTSYEQYF. CDR3 sequence (DNA): TGCAGTGCTACCAGGACCTCCTACGAGCAGTACTTC.